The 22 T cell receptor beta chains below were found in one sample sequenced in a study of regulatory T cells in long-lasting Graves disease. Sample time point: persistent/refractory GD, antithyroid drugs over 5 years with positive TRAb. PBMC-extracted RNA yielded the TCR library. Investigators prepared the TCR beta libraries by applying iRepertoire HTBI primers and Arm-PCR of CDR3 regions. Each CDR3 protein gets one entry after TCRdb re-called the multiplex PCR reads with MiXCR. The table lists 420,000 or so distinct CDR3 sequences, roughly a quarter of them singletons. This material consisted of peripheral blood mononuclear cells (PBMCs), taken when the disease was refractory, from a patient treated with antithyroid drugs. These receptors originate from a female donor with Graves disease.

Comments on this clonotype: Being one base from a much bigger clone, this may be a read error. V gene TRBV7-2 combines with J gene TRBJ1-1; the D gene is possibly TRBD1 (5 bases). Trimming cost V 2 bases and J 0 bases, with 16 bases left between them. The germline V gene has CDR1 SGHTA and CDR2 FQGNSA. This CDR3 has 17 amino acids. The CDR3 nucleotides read TGTGCCAGCAGCTTATTACAGGACGGATCGGTGAACACTGAAGCTTTCTTT. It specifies CASSLLQDGSVNTEAFF.

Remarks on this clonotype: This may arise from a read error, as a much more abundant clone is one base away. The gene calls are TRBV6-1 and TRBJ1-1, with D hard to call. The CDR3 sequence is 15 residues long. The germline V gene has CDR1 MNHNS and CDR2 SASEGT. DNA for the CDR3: TGTGCCAGCAGTGGGCCGTCGGGGTGGAACACTGAAACTTTCTTT. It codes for CASSGPSGWNTETFF.

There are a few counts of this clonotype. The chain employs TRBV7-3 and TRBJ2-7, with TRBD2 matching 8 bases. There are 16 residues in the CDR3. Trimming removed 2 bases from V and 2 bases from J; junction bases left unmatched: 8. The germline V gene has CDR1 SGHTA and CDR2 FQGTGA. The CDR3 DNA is TGTGCCAGCAGCTTACTCAGACTAGCGCGGGCCTACGAGCAGTACTTC. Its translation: CASSLLRLARAYEQYF.

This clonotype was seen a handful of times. The CDR3 reads CASSYGNMAEAFF. DNA of the CDR3: TGTGCCAGCAGTTACGGCAACATGGCTGAAGCTTTCTTT. The V and J genes are TRBV6-5 and TRBJ1-1, with D hard to call. Germline CDR1 reads MNHEY; CDR2 reads SVGAGI. The ends were cut back, 2 bases at V and 6 bases at J, with 10 bases in the middle. The CDR3 contains 13 residues.

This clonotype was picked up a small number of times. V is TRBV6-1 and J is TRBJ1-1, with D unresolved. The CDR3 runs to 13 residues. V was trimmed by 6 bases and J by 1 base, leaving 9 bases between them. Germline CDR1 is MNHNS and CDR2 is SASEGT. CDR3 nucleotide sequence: TGTGCCAGCAGGCTTTCAGAGAACACTGAAGCTTTCTTT. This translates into CASRLSENTEAFF.

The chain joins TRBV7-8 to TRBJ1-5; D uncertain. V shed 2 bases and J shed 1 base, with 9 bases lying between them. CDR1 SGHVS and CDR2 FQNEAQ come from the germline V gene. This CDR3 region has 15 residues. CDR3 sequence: CASSLSSDSNQPQHF. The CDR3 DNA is TGTGCCAGCAGCTTATCCTCGGACAGCAATCAGCCCCAGCATTTT.

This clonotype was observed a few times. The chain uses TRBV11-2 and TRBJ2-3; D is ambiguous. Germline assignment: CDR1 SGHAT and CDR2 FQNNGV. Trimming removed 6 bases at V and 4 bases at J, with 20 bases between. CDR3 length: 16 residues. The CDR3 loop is CASSYPSVVVADTQYF. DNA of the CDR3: TGTGCCAGCAGTTATCCGAGTGTTGTCGTGGCAGATACGCAGTATTTT.

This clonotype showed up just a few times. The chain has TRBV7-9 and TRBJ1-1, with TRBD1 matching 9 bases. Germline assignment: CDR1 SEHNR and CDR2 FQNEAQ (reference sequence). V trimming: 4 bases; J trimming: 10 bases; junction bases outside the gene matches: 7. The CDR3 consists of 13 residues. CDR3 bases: TGTGCCAGCAGCTCGTGGACAGGGGCCGGAGCTTTCTTT. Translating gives CASSSWTGAGAFF.

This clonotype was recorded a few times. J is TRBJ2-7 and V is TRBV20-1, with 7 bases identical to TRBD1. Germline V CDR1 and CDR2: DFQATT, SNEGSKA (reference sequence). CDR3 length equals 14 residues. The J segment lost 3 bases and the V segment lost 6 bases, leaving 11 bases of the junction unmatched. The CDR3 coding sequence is TGCAGTGCGCCTCCCTCTAGGACAGGCTACGAGCAGTACTTC. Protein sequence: CSAPPSRTGYEQYF.

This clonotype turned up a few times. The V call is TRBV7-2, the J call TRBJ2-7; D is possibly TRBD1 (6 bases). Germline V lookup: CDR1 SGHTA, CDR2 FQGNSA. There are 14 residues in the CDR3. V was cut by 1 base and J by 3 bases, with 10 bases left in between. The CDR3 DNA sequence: TGTGCCAGCAGCTTAGGACAGGTGAACTACGAGCAGTACTTC. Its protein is CASSLGQVNYEQYF.

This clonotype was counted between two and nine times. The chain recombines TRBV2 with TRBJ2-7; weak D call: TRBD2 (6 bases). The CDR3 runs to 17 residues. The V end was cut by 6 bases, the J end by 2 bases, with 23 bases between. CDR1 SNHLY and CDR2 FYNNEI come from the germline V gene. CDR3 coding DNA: TGTGCCAGCAGCCATACCAGGACGGACTACCCACCCTACGAGCAGTACTTC. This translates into CASSHTRTDYPPYEQYF.

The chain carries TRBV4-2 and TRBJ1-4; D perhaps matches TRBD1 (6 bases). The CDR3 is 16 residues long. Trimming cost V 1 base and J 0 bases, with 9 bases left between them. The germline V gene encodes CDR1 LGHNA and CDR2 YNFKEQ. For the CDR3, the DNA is TGTGCCAGCAGCCAAGCGACAGGCCCAACTAATGAAAAACTGTTTTTT. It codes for CASSQATGPTNEKLFF.

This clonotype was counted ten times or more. CDR3 coding DNA: TGTGCCAGCAGTTACCCCAACCCCGAGCAGTACTTC. Protein: CASSYPNPEQYF. The chain couples TRBV6-2 or TRBV6-3 to TRBJ2-7, with no clear D. Trimming pared 2 bases from V and 6 bases from J, leaving 8 bases between. The germline CDR1 and CDR2 sequences are MNHEY and SVGEGT. This CDR3 comprises 12 residues.

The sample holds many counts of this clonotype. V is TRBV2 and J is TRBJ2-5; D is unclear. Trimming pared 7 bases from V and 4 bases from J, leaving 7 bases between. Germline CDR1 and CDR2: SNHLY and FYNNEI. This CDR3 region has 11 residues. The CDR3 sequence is CASTLGETQYF. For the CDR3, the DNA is TGTGCCAGCACACTGGGAGAGACCCAGTACTTC. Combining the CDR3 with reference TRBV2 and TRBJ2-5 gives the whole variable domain EPEVTQTPSHQVTQMGQEVILRCVPISNHLYFYWYRQILGQKVEFLVSFYNNEISEKSEIFDDQFSVERPDGSNFTLKIRSTKLEDSAMYFCASTLGETQYFGPGTRLLVL.

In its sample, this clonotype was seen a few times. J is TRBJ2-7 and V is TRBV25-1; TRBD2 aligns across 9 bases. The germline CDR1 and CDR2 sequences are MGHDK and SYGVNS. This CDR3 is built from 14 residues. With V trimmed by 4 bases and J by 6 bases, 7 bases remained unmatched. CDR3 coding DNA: TGTGCCAGCAGTGTTAGCGGGAGACCGATCGAGCAGTACTTC. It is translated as CASSVSGRPIEQYF.

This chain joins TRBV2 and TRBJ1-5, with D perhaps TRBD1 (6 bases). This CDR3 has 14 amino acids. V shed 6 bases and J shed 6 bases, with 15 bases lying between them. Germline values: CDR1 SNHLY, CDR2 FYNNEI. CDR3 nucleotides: TGTGCCAGCAGACGAGGGGGGGCAAGTCAGCCCCAGCATTTT. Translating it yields CASRRGGASQPQHF.

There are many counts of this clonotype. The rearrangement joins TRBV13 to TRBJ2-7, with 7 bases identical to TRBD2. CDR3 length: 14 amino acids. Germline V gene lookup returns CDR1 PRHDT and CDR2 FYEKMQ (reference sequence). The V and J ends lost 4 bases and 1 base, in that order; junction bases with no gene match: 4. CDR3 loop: CASSSRRESYEQYF. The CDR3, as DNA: TGTGCCAGCAGCTCCAGGCGGGAGTCCTACGAGCAGTACTTC. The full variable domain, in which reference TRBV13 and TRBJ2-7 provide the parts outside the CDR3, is AAGVIQSPRHLIKEKRETATLKCYPIPRHDTVYWYQQGPGQDPQFLISFYEKMQSDKGSIPDRFSAQQFSDYHSELNMSSLELGDSALYFCASSSRRESYEQYFGPGTRLTVT.

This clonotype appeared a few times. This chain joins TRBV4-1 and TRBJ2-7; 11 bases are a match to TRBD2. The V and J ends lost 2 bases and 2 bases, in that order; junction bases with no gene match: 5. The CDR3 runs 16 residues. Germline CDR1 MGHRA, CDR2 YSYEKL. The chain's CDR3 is CASSQTLAGEAYEQYF. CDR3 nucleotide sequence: TGCGCCAGCAGCCAAACACTAGCGGGAGAGGCCTACGAGCAGTACTTC.

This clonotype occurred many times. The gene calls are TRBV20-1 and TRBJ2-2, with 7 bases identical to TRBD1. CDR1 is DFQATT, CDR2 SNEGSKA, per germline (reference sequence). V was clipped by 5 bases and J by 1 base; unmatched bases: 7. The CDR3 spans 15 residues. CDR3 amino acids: CSAFRGQKNTGELFF. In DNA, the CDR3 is TGCAGTGCTTTCCGGGGACAGAAGAACACCGGGGAGCTGTTTTTT.

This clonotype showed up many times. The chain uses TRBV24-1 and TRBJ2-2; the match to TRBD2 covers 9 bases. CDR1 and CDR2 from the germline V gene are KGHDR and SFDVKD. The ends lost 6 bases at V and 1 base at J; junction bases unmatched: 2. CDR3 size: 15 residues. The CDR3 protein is CATSKTSGNTGELFF. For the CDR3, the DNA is TGTGCCACCAGTAAGACTAGCGGGAACACCGGGGAGCTGTTTTTT.

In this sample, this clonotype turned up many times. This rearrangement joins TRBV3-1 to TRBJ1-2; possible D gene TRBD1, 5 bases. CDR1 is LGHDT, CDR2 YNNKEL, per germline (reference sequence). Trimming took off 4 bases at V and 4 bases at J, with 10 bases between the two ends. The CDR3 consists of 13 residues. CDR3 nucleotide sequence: TGTGCCAGCAGCCCGTTTGGGGCCTATGGCTACACCTTC. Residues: CASSPFGAYGYTF.

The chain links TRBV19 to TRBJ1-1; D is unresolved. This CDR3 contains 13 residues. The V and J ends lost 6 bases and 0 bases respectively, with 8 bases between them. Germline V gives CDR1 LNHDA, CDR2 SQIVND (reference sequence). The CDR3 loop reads CASSDLMNTEAFF. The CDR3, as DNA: TGTGCCAGTAGCGACTTAATGAACACTGAAGCTTTCTTT.